The T cell receptor beta chain described here comes from a study of neurological immune-mediated disorders. CDR3 size: 17 residues. The germline V gene encodes CDR1 MDHEN and CDR2 SYDVKM. Trimming stripped 0 bases from V and 2 bases from J, with 15 bases between. Synthesis of cDNA used 5'RACE (with 10-nucleotide random UMIs). TCRdb independently ran MiXCR on the 5' RACE reads; one entry per CDR3 protein. This repertoire shows roughly 100,000 distinct CDR3 sequences, roughly 3.5% found once; its top ten account for around 2.7%. This clonotype was counted at least ten times. The origin of this receptor is a woman in her fifties or sixties with multiple sclerosis. Material for sequencing was PBMCs. The rearrangement joins TRBV28 to TRBJ2-3, with a tentative D call TRBD2 (6 bases). CDR3 protein: CASSLWGGGAFTDTQYF. CDR3 nucleotides: TGTGCCAGCAGTTTATGGGGTGGAGGGGCCTTCACAGATACGCAGTATTTT. Full variable domain (missing parts from reference TRBV28 and TRBJ2-3): DVKVTQSSRYLVKRTGEKVFLECVQDMDHENMFWYRQDPGLGLRLIYFSYDVKMKEKGDIPEGYSVSREKKERFSLILESASTNQTSMYLCASSLWGGGAFTDTQYFGPGTRLTVL.